This T cell receptor (beta chain) came from a study of blood T cell repertoires in COVID-19. This clone is a singleton in its sample. The CDR3 runs 12 residues. The germline V and J ends were trimmed by 5 bases and 5 bases, with 8 bases remaining between them. Germline values: CDR1 MNHNY, CDR2 SVGAGI (reference sequence). Original analysis: Amplification of reference gene primers provided the estimated nucleated cell counts. TCRdb's copy holds only in-frame clones and misses some; the assay was immunoSEQ multiplex PCR. That table gives V, J and clone size, and the DNA gave D and trimming. This table has under 85,000 clones, about 83% appearing once.

The sequence was collected from a man aged 45 to 65 with active COVID-19. Sequenced sample: peripheral blood. V gene TRBV6-6 combines with J gene TRBJ2-3; D gene unclear. In nucleotides, the CDR3 is TGTGCCAGCAGTGCCACGGGAGATACGCAGTATTTT. Protein: CASSATGDTQYF.